The 8 T cell receptor beta chains below were found in one sample sequenced in a study of glioma-infiltrating T cells after dendritic cell vaccination. Time point defined: after dendritic cell vaccination, including at tumor progression/relapse. The method was immunoSEQ multiplex PCR; TCRdb's version includes in-frame clones alone and lacks a portion of them. The sample yields tens of thousands of clones, about nine tenths seen once. The sample consisted of blood, taken after dendritic cell vaccination. All receptors come from a human donor with glioblastoma.

This clone was counted once. Mismatch with germline at one junction end may stem from a read error. This chain joins TRBV5-4 and TRBJ2-7; 9 nucleotides align to TRBD2. Germline V gene lookup returns CDR1 SGHNT and CDR2 YYREEE (reference sequence). The CDR3 sequence is 12 residues long. CDR3 region: CASSSPSGRPNF. The CDR3 region has the DNA TGTGCCAGCAGCTCCCCCAGCGGGAGGCCAAACTTC.

This clone has just one count. The chain has TRBV4-2 and TRBJ2-3; the match to TRBD2 covers 13 bases. The CDR3 has 16 amino acids. Trimming took 4 bases from V and 4 from J; bases not matched to a gene: 5. Germline CDR1 LGHNA, CDR2 YNFKEQ. CDR3 sequence reads: CASSLGTSGIADTQYF. For the CDR3, the DNA is TGTGCCAGCAGCCTGGGGACTAGCGGGATAGCAGATACGCAGTATTTT.

V usage is TRBV7-2 and J usage is TRBJ1-5, with TRBD1 matching 9 bases. The V gene end was trimmed by 5 bases and the J gene end by 7 bases; junction bases not matched to a gene: 3. The CDR3 runs to 13 residues. Looked up from germline, CDR1 is SGHTA and CDR2 is FQGNSA. DNA of the CDR3: TGTGCCAGCAGCGACAGGGGGAACCAGCCCCAGCATTTT. This encodes CASSDRGNQPQHF.

The chain employs TRBV27 and TRBJ2-3; D is possibly TRBD1 (6 bases). Deletions cut 7 bases from V and 2 bases from J, with 25 bases between. This CDR3 comprises 18 residues. Germline lookup yields CDR1 MNHEY and CDR2 SMNVEV (reference sequence). CDR3 DNA: TGTGCCAGCAAAGGTTGGGCAGGGACAAGCGGAACCACAGATACGCAGTATTTT. This encodes CASKGWAGTSGTTDTQYF.

The chain is built from TRBV6-5 and TRBJ1-2; a possible D gene is TRBD1 (6 bases). V was shortened by 1 base and J by 2 bases, with 14 bases between the two germline ends. Germline V gene lookup returns CDR1 MNHEY and CDR2 SVGAGI. The CDR3 loop spans 16 amino acids. CDR3 sequence reads: CASSYWSTGLNYGYTF. In nucleotides, the CDR3 is TGTGCCAGCAGTTACTGGTCAACAGGGCTGAACTATGGCTACACCTTC.

The rearrangement uses TRBV7-6 and TRBJ2-5; 7 nucleotides match TRBD2. The CDR3 is 15 residues long. V lost 2 bases to trimming and J lost 5 bases; unmatched junction nucleotides: 8. Germline V gene lookup returns CDR1 SGHVS and CDR2 FNYEAQ. CDR3 in amino acids: CASSLSAGVYETQYF. CDR3 sequence (DNA): TGTGCCAGCAGCTTATCGGCGGGAGTCTATGAGACCCAGTACTTC.

This chain connects TRBV5-6 to TRBJ1-5, with TRBD1 as a possible D gene (6 bases). CDR1 and CDR2 (germline): SGHDT, YYEEEE. The V and J ends lost 3 bases and 3 bases respectively, with 10 bases between them. This CDR3 contains 14 residues. DNA of the CDR3: TGTGCCAGCAGCTCGGGACATTTCAATCAGCCCCAGCATTTT. Translation gives CASSSGHFNQPQHF.

This chain joins TRBV5-4 and TRBJ2-2, with D perhaps matching TRBD1 (5 bases). The germline V and J ends were trimmed by 0 bases and 0 bases, with 9 bases remaining between them. This CDR3 spans 16 amino acids. From germline, CDR1 is SGHNT and CDR2 YYREEE (reference sequence). CDR3 DNA: TGTGCCAGCAGCTTGGGTGGACATACGAACACCGGGGAGCTGTTTTTT. Encoded protein: CASSLGGHTNTGELFF.